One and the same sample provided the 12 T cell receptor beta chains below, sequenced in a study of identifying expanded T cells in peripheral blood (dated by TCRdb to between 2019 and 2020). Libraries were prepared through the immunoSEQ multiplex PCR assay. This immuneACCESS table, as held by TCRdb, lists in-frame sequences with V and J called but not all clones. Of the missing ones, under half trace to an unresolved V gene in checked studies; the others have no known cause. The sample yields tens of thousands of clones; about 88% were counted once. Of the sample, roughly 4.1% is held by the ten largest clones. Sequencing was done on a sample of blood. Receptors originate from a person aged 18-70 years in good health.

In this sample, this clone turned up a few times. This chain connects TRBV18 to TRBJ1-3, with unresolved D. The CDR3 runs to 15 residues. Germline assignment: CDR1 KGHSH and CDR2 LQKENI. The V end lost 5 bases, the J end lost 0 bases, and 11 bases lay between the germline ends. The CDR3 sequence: CASSGLANSGNTIYF. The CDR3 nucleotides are TGTGCCAGCTCAGGCCTCGCAAACTCTGGAAACACCATATATTTT.

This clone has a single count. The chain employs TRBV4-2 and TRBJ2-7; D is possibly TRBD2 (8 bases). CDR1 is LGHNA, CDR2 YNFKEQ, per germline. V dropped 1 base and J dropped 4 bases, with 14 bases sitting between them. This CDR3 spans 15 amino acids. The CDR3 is CASSQAGGGIYEQYF. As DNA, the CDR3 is TGTGCCAGCAGCCAAGCGGGAGGGGGCATATACGAGCAGTACTTC.

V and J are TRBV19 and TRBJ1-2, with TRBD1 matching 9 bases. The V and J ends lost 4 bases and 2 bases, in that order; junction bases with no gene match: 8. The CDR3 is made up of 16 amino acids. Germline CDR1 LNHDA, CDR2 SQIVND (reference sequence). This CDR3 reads CASSTAYRGQNYGYTF. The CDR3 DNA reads TGTGCCAGTAGTACAGCCTACAGGGGGCAAAACTATGGCTACACCTTC.

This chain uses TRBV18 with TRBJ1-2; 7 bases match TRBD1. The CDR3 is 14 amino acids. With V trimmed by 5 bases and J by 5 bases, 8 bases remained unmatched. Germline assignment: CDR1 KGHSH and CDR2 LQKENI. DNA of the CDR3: TGTGCCAGCTCAAACCTACAGGGGCGGTATGGCTACACCTTC. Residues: CASSNLQGRYGYTF.

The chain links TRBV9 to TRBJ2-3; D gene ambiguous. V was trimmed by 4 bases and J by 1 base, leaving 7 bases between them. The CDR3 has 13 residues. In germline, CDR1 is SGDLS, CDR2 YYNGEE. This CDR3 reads CASSPGGTDTQYF. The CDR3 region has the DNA TGTGCCAGCAGCCCTGGGGGCACAGATACGCAGTATTTT.

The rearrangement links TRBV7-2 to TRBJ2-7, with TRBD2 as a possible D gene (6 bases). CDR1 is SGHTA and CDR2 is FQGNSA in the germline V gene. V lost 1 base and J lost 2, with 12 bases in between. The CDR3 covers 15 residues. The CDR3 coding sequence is TGTGCCAGCAGCTTAGAAGTGGGGACTCCCTACGAGCAGTACTTC. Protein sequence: CASSLEVGTPYEQYF.

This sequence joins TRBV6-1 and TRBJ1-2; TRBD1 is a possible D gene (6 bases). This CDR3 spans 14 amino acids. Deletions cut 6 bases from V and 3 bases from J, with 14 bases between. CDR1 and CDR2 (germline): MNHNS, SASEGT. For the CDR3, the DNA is TGTGCCAGCAGGAAACAGGGAGATTACTATGGCTACACCTTC. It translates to CASRKQGDYYGYTF.

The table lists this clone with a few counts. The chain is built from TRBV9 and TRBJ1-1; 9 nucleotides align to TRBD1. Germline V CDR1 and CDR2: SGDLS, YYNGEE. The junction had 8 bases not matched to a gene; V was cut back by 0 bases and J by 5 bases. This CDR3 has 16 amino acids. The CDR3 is CASSVDDGTGMTEAFF. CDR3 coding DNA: TGTGCCAGCAGCGTAGACGACGGGACAGGGATGACTGAAGCTTTCTTT.

The CDR3 region has the DNA TGTGCCAGCAGTTTATTCGACAGGGAGGATCAGCCCCAGCATTTT. It yields the protein CASSLFDREDQPQHF. The V gene is TRBV6-6, the J gene TRBJ1-5, with 7 nucleotides matching TRBD1. The CDR3 sequence is 15 residues long. Germline lookup yields CDR1 MNHNY and CDR2 SVGAGI (reference sequence). J was trimmed by 5 bases and V by 4 bases; bases with no gene match: 8.

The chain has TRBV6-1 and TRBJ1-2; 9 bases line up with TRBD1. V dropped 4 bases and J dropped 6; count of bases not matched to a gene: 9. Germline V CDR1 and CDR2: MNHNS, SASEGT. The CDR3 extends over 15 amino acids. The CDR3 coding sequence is TGTGCCAGCAGTGTACAGGGGGCGCGAAGGGATGGCTACACCTTC. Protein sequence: CASSVQGARRDGYTF.

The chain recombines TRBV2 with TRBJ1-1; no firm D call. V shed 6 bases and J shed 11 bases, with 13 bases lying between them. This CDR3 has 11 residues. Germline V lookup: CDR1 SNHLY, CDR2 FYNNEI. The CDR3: CASRGSRLAFF. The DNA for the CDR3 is TGTGCCAGCAGAGGGAGCAGGTTGGCTTTCTTT.

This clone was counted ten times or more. CDR3 sequence (DNA): TGTGCCAGTAGTCCCCCCGGGGGCGCCATCTTTTACGAGCAGTACTTC. Encoded protein: CASSPPGGAIFYEQYF. The V and J genes are TRBV19 and TRBJ2-7; D tentatively fits TRBD1 or TRBD2 (6 bases each). Germline V CDR1 and CDR2: LNHDA, SQIVND (reference sequence). The V and J ends lost 5 bases and 4 bases respectively, with 21 bases between them. CDR3 length: 16 residues.